Listed below are T cell receptor beta chains from one sample, sequenced in a study of blood T cell repertoires in COVID-19. Libraries were prepared by immunoSEQ multiplex PCR; TCRdb keeps only in-frame clonotypes and omits some of them. The data contain around 330,000 clones, 70% to 90% of them singletons. Sequenced sample: peripheral blood. Receptors originate from a woman between 50 and 59 years old with active or convalescent COVID-19. Each CDR3 is given with its conserved first and last residue. Fields, in order: V gene, J gene, D gene, clone size, CDR3 DNA, CDR3 protein. The D gene is left open where the match is weak. Part of the rows lack a size; the others show once, few, many or a class for expanded clones.

V: TRBV9; J: TRBJ2-1; D: TRBD2; size: NA; DNA: TGTGCCAGCAGCGTAGTGGGCCTAGCGGGAGCCAATGAGCAGTTCTTC; CDR3: CASSVVGLAGANEQFF
V: TRBV10-3; J: TRBJ1-1; D: TRBD1; size: NA; DNA: TGTGCCATCAGTCGGACAGGGGAGGGCACTGAAGCTTTCTTT; CDR3: CAISRTGEGTEAFF
V: TRBV4-1; J: TRBJ2-5; D: TRBD2; size: NA; DNA: TGCGCCAGCAGCCAAGATCTCGCGGCCCATAGCGGGGGGCTTATCTCAGGGACCCAGTACTTC; CDR3: CASSQDLAAHSGGLISGTQYF
V: TRBV30; J: TRBJ2-3; D: TRBD1; size: once; DNA: TGTGCCTGGAGTCTGACAGGGTCAAGGGCAGATACGCAGTATTTT; CDR3: CAWSLTGSRADTQYF
V: TRBV7-2; J: TRBJ2-7; D: TRBD1; size: NA; DNA: TGTGCCAGCAGGGACAGGGACTCCTACGAGCAGTACTTC; CDR3: CASRDRDSYEQYF
V: TRBV5-1; J: TRBJ1-1; D: NA; size: few; DNA: TGCGCCAGCAGGGAGCGCCGATTGAACACTGAAGCTTTCTTT; CDR3: CASRERRLNTEAFF
V: TRBV7-8; J: TRBJ1-1; D: NA; size: NA; DNA: TGTGCCAGCAGCTTTTTTGGTCAGAGGAACATGAACACTGAAGCTTTCTTT; CDR3: CASSFFGQRNMNTEAFF
V: TRBV18; J: TRBJ1-5; D: TRBD1; size: NA; DNA: TGTGCCAGCTCACAGGGACAGAGCCATAGCAATCAGCCCCAGCATTTT; CDR3: CASSQGQSHSNQPQHF
V: TRBV30; J: TRBJ1-2; D: NA; size: NA; DNA: TGTGCCTGGAGGATCGCGGGAGGTGGGAACTATGGCTACACCTTC; CDR3: CAWRIAGGGNYGYTF
V: TRBV30; J: TRBJ1-1; D: NA; size: NA; DNA: TGTGCCTGGAGTTCACCACCGACAGGGAACACTGAAGCTTTCTTT; CDR3: CAWSSPPTGNTEAFF
V: TRBV18; J: TRBJ2-2; D: TRBD1; size: NA; DNA: TGTGCCAGCTCACGGCCGGGACAGACCGGGGAGCTGTTTTTT; CDR3: CASSRPGQTGELFF
V: TRBV4-2; J: TRBJ2-2; D: NA; size: NA; DNA: TGTGCCAGCAGCCAAGTATCGAACACCGGGGAGCTGTTTTTT; CDR3: CASSQVSNTGELFF
V: TRBV5-1; J: TRBJ1-1; D: TRBD1; size: NA; DNA: TGCGCCAGCAGCTGGTGGGACAGCAATCGTGAAGCTTTCTTT; CDR3: CASSWWDSNREAFF
V: TRBV6-5; J: TRBJ2-1; D: NA; size: NA; DNA: TGTGCCAGCAGTTACGGACAGTCCTACAATGAGCAGTTCTTC; CDR3: CASSYGQSYNEQFF
V: TRBV19; J: TRBJ2-6; D: NA; size: NA; DNA: TGTGCCAGTAGTATCCCCGCTGGGGCCAACGTCCTGACTTTC; CDR3: CASSIPAGANVLTF
V: TRBV19; J: TRBJ1-5; D: NA; size: NA; DNA: TGTGCCAGTAGTACTCAATCAGGATCCAATCAGCCCCAGCATTTT; CDR3: CASSTQSGSNQPQHF
V: TRBV9; J: TRBJ2-7; D: NA; size: NA; DNA: TGTGCCAGCAGCGTAGGACAGAGCTCCTACGAGCAGTACTTC; CDR3: CASSVGQSSYEQYF
V: TRBV12-3/TRBV12-4; J: TRBJ1-1; D: NA; size: NA; DNA: TGTGCCAGCAGTTGGCTTAACACTGAAGCTTTCTTT; CDR3: CASSWLNTEAFF
V: TRBV30; J: TRBJ2-2; D: TRBD1; size: few; DNA: TGTGCCTGGGGGGGACAGGCTTACACCGGGGAGCTGTTTTTT; CDR3: CAWGGQAYTGELFF
V: TRBV5-3; J: TRBJ1-6; D: NA; size: NA; DNA: TGTGCCAGAAAAGGCGTGCCAGGGCGGAGGGCCCTCCACTTT; CDR3: CARKGVPGRRALHF
V: TRBV29-1; J: TRBJ1-1; D: TRBD1; size: NA; DNA: TGCAGCGTTGAAAGGGACAGGGGGCTGGGTGAAGCTTTCTTT; CDR3: CSVERDRGLGEAFF
V: TRBV5-3; J: TRBJ2-7; D: NA; size: NA; DNA: TGTGCCAGAAGCTTCGTCCCGGGACATAGCTACGAGCAGTACTTC; CDR3: CARSFVPGHSYEQYF
V: TRBV27; J: TRBJ2-3; D: TRBD2; size: NA; DNA: TGTGCCAGCAGTTTCCTAGCGGGAGGAGGCACAGATACGCAGTATTTT; CDR3: CASSFLAGGGTDTQYF
V: TRBV11-1; J: TRBJ2-1; D: TRBD2; size: once; DNA: TGTGCCAGCAGCGCCATAGCGGGGGCCGACAATGAGCAGTTCTTC; CDR3: CASSAIAGADNEQFF
V: TRBV5-4; J: TRBJ2-1; D: TRBD2; size: NA; DNA: TGTGCCAGCAGCCCCATAGCGGGGGGGCCAGGGAATGAGCAGTTCTTC; CDR3: CASSPIAGGPGNEQFF
V: TRBV2; J: TRBJ2-5; D: NA; size: NA; DNA: TGTGCCAGCAGTTTAACAGGGAAACAAGAGACCCAGTACTTC; CDR3: CASSLTGKQETQYF
V: TRBV14; J: TRBJ1-1; D: NA; size: NA; DNA: TGTGCCAGCAGTGGACAGCTAAACACTGAAGCTTTCTTT; CDR3: CASSGQLNTEAFF
V: TRBV5-1; J: TRBJ2-3; D: NA; size: NA; DNA: TGCGCCAGCAGCTTGGACTGGAGACCCACAGATACGCAGTATTTT; CDR3: CASSLDWRPTDTQYF
V: TRBV29-1; J: TRBJ1-2; D: NA; size: NA; DNA: TGCAGCGCAGGTCAGGCGGGCTACACCTTC; CDR3: CSAGQAGYTF
V: TRBV7-2; J: TRBJ1-1; D: NA; size: once; DNA: TGTGCCAGCAGTGAGGGGGTTGGTACTATTGAAGCTTTCTTT; CDR3: CASSEGVGTIEAFF
V: TRBV30; J: TRBJ1-5; D: NA; size: NA; DNA: TGTGCCTGGAGTGTCGCGGGGTTTAATCAGCCCCAGCATTTT; CDR3: CAWSVAGFNQPQHF
V: TRBV10-3; J: TRBJ2-1; D: NA; size: NA; DNA: TGTGCCATCAGTGATCCATCCGGGACTTCTGGGGGCAATGAGCAGTTCTTC; CDR3: CAISDPSGTSGGNEQFF
V: TRBV7-2; J: TRBJ2-1; D: TRBD1; size: NA; DNA: TGTGCCAGCAGCCCCGGACAGGGCCTCTACAATGAGCAGTTCTTC; CDR3: CASSPGQGLYNEQFF
V: TRBV9; J: TRBJ2-7; D: TRBD2; size: once; DNA: TGTGCCAGCAGCGTTAGCGGGAGGGACCAAAGTTACGAGCAGTACTTC; CDR3: CASSVSGRDQSYEQYF
V: TRBV25-1; J: TRBJ2-5; D: NA; size: NA; DNA: TGTGCCAGCAGTCTAACTTACAGGGAAGAGACCCAGTACTTC; CDR3: CASSLTYREETQYF
V: TRBV3-1/TRBV3-2; J: TRBJ1-2; D: NA; size: NA; DNA: TGTGCCAGCAGCCAAGATCAACGGAACTATGGCTACACCTTC; CDR3: CASSQDQRNYGYTF
V: TRBV15; J: TRBJ1-4; D: NA; size: NA; DNA: TGTGCCACCAGCAGAGTAGGCAGGGAAGGTGAAAAACTGTTTTTT; CDR3: CATSRVGREGEKLFF
V: TRBV6-5; J: TRBJ2-7; D: NA; size: many; DNA: TGTGCCAGCAGTTACACACCAACATGGACAGTTCCGGAGCAGTACTTC; CDR3: CASSYTPTWTVPEQYF
V: TRBV5-1; J: TRBJ1-6; D: NA; size: NA; DNA: TGCGCCAGCAGTGACAGTCGGCCTAATTCACCCCTCCACTTT; CDR3: CASSDSRPNSPLHF
V: TRBV6-6; J: TRBJ1-4; D: TRBD1; size: NA; DNA: TGTGCCAGCAAGGGCAGACAGGGGGCTGATAATGAAAAACTGTTTTTT; CDR3: CASKGRQGADNEKLFF
V: TRBV5-8; J: TRBJ2-2; D: TRBD1; size: NA; DNA: TGTGCCAGCAGCTTGCCCGGGACAGGGAGAATCGCCGGGGAGCTGTTTTTT; CDR3: CASSLPGTGRIAGELFF
V: TRBV2; J: TRBJ2-1; D: TRBD2; size: NA; DNA: TGTGCCAGCAGTGAACGGAGACAAGCGGGAGGAACTATGAATGAGCAGTTCTTC; CDR3: CASSERRQAGGTMNEQFF
V: TRBV19; J: TRBJ2-7; D: NA; size: once; DNA: TGTGCCAGTAGGCCACTTGACAGTTACGAGCAGTACTTC; CDR3: CASRPLDSYEQYF
V: TRBV19; J: TRBJ1-4; D: NA; size: once; DNA: TGTGCCAGTAGTACTTACAGGGTTAATGAAAAACTGTTTTTT; CDR3: CASSTYRVNEKLFF
V: TRBV19; J: TRBJ2-7; D: TRBD1; size: NA; DNA: TGTGCCAGTAGTATAGATGGGGGACAGGTCTACGAGCAGTACTTC; CDR3: CASSIDGGQVYEQYF
V: TRBV24-1; J: TRBJ2-3; D: NA; size: NA; DNA: TGTGCCACCAACAGCGGTGGCGCAGATACGCAGTATTTT; CDR3: CATNSGGADTQYF
V: TRBV4-2; J: TRBJ2-6; D: NA; size: NA; DNA: TGTGCCAGCAGCCGGACAGATGGGGAACGGCCGAGCTCTGGGGCCAACGTCCTGACTTTC; CDR3: CASSRTDGERPSSGANVLTF
V: TRBV28; J: TRBJ1-6; D: NA; size: once; DNA: TGTGCCAGCAGTTTAGGGCAGGGTTATAATTCACCCCTCCACTTT; CDR3: CASSLGQGYNSPLHF
V: TRBV3-1/TRBV3-2; J: TRBJ2-2; D: TRBD2; size: NA; DNA: TGTGCCAGCAGCTACGGACTAGCGGGAGTGATGGCCGGGGAGCTGTTTTTT; CDR3: CASSYGLAGVMAGELFF
V: TRBV18; J: TRBJ1-2; D: NA; size: NA; DNA: TGTGCCAGCTCACCCCGACAGGATCCGTGGTATGGCTACACCTTC; CDR3: CASSPRQDPWYGYTF